This TCR beta chain was captured by sequencing in a study of naive and memory T cell subsets. Study-wide findings and caveats: TCRs were reportedly recovered from both biopsy types, mostly tuberculin test sites. This RNA-based method may be sensitive to activation-related transcript changes.

This clonotype was detected ten times or more. Its target is not known. The SP2 primer and nested alpha and beta constant region primers amplified ligated cDNA in four rounds. In TCRdb, the UMI-ligation and nested PCR reads were re-called with MiXCR into one record per CDR3 protein. This sample has more than 30,000 distinct CDR3 sequences, with about 6.2% found just once. The treatment: skin biopsy from PPD injection site in Mantoux-positive individual. The library had UMIs added by 3' ligation of an oligonucleotide to TCR cDNA. Individuals with a positive Mantoux test gave biopsies from PPD-injected skin. Sequencing used skin, obtained from a tuberculin skin test site. This receptor was obtained from an adult in good health.

The CDR3 nucleotides are TGCAGTGCTAGAGGAGGAGGGCCCGGCTCCTACAATGAGCAGTTCTTC. It encodes CSARGGGPGSYNEQFF. The rearrangement uses TRBV20-1 and TRBJ2-1; tentatively, D is TRBD2 (6 bases). The V end was cut by 1 base, the J end by 0 bases, with 13 bases between. Looked up from germline, CDR1 is DFQATT and CDR2 is SNEGSKA (reference sequence). The CDR3 contains 16 residues.